This TCR beta chain originates from a study of OX40 agonist ivuxolimab in advanced cancers. For the wider study: The costimulatory receptor OX40 (CD134) was targeted by ivuxolimab, a fully human IgG2 agonistic monoclonal antibody. Intravenous ivuxolimab was administered to patients every 2 weeks at six dose levels: 0.01, 0.1, 0.3, 1.5, 3 and 10 mg/kg. Among the roughly 52 dose-escalation patients, roughly 20 had hepatocellular carcinoma, approximately 15 melanoma, 9 renal cell carcinoma and 9 head and neck cancer. In the dose-escalation cohort, roughly 80% of patients were male, and the mean age was approximately 55 years, with a range of about 23 to 85. Prior anti-PD-1, anti-PD-L1 or anti-CTLA-4 therapy was permitted, and approximately 41% of dose-escalation patients had received checkpoint inhibitors. Partial responses were achieved by three dose-escalation patients, of whom one had hepatocellular carcinoma and two had cutaneous melanoma. Peripheral TCRbeta sequencing was intended to test whether TCR sequence diversity was altered and clonal T-cell expansion was caused by ivuxolimab. The paper covers the monotherapy dose-escalation part of the phase I ivuxolimab trial, which included N of about 50 patients.

For sequencing of the TCRbeta CDR3 region, genomic DNA was extracted from the sorted cells. TCRbeta CDR3 regions were sequenced using the immunoSEQ Assay. Imported from immuneACCESS, the table was reduced by TCRdb to in-frame sequences with V and J called. These copies leave out some clones; in studies compared against another copy, an unresolved V gene accounts for under half, and the cause of the remainder is not known. Counted in this sample were about 31,000 clones; 75% to 85% of them appeared once. More than 14% of the sample is in the top ten clones. About this clone itself: Its antigen is unknown. The sample holds no much larger clone one base away, and base qualities are not on file.

What the research found in general, with its limitations: Partial responders in the 0.1-3.0 mg/kg groups had among the lowest normalized peripheral clonal expansion, especially among CD8+ T cells. After ivuxolimab, CD8+ T cells had more expanded clones than CD4+ T cells on average. At doses of 0.1 to 3.0 mg/kg, clonal expansion of both CD4+ and CD8+ blood T cells was observed from baseline to week 6. Low levels of normalized T-cell clonal expansion were also seen in some patients who did not respond. Antigen specificity was not determined for the clonally expanded peripheral T cells.

The trial excluded patients who had a history of autoimmune disease or who were on systemic immunosuppression. Peripheral blood for TCR sequencing was collected from all dose cohorts at baseline, on cycle 4 day 1, and on cycle 7 day 1. Samples were obtained from an open-label, multicenter, first-in-human phase I dose-escalation trial of ivuxolimab. Adults with locally advanced or metastatic melanoma, renal cell carcinoma, hepatocellular carcinoma or head and neck squamous cell carcinoma were enrolled in the trial. CD4+ and CD8+ T cells were sorted separately from peripheral blood before TCR sequencing. The clonotype originates from an adult with an advanced solid tumor such as melanoma, head and neck, liver or kidney cancer. The sequencing used CD4+ or CD8+ T cells sorted from blood, collected in a trial of the OX40 agonist ivuxolimab.

In nucleotides, the sequence is TGTGCCAGCAGCTTCCGTGGCGCGAAGCGGGGAAACACCGGGGAGCTGTTTTTT. Translated, it gives CASSFRGAKRGNTGELFF. This sequence uses TRBV11-2 and TRBJ2-2; a stretch of 7 junction bases matches TRBD2. V lost 3 bases and J lost 2 bases, and the count of bases not matched to a germline gene is 12. Reading the germline V gene gives CDR1 SGHAT and CDR2 FQNNGV. The CDR3, cysteine through phenylalanine, is 18 amino acids long. The only DNA kept is the CDR3, 54 bases in frame from the first base.